These T cell receptor beta chains were read from a single sample in a study of identical twins. TCRdb re-called the 5' RACE reads through MiXCR, storing one row per CDR3 protein. This table holds 420,000 or so distinct CDR3 sequences, approximately 17% found once. Sequenced material: naive T cells sorted from blood. The receptors come from a man aged 45-65 years in good health. CDR3s include the opening cysteine and the closing phenylalanine or tryptophan. D genes are given only for firm matches. Clone size is shown for a subset of rows, as once, few, many or a class of expanded clone.

DNA | CDR3 | J | size | V | D
TGTGCCAGCAGCTTGGGAGGGACGACTTACGAGCAGTACTTC | CASSLGGTTYEQYF | TRBJ2-7 | many | TRBV5-5 | .
TGTGCCAGCAGCTTAGCGAAGGGGAGACTAGCGGGAGGAAGCTCCTACAATGAGCAGTTCTTC | CASSLAKGRLAGGSSYNEQFF | TRBJ2-1 | many | TRBV7-2 | TRBD2
TGTGCCAGCAGTTCATTCCCGGGACCTTCTGATACGCAGTATTTT | CASSSFPGPSDTQYF | TRBJ2-3 | . | TRBV12-3/TRBV12-4 | .
TGCGCCAGCAGCCAAGATTTAGTGGCGGAATTCCCCAGGAGTGCTGGAAACACCATATATTTT | CASSQDLVAEFPRSAGNTIYF | TRBJ1-3 | few | TRBV4-1 | .
TGCGCCAGCAGTGATGGGGGTATAGCTTTCTTT | CASSDGGIAFF | TRBJ1-1 | few | TRBV10-2 | .
TGTGCCAGCAGTTTACTCCCGGAGACCGGGGAGCTGTTTTTT | CASSLLPETGELFF | TRBJ2-2 | . | TRBV28 | .
TGTGCCACCAGTGATTCCCTCCGGGGACAGGGGATACAGAGCAATCAGCCCCAGCATTTT | CATSDSLRGQGIQSNQPQHF | TRBJ1-5 | many | TRBV24-1 | TRBD1
TGTGCCAGCAGCCATCGACAGGGGGAGTACGGAAACACCATATATTTT | CASSHRQGEYGNTIYF | TRBJ1-3 | many | TRBV6-1 | TRBD1
TGTGCCACGGAAAAGGGGCAGAGCTCCTACAATGAGCAGTTCTTC | CATEKGQSSYNEQFF | TRBJ2-1 | . | TRBV7-9 | .
TGTGCCAGCTCACCAAATCAAGAGACCCAGTACTTC | CASSPNQETQYF | TRBJ2-5 | few | TRBV18 | .
TGCGCCAGCAGCTTGGGCTACGCGTTTGATACGCAGTATTTT | CASSLGYAFDTQYF | TRBJ2-3 | . | TRBV5-1 | .
TGTGCCAGCAGCGTAGCTAGCGGAGAAGAGACCCAGTACTTC | CASSVASGEETQYF | TRBJ2-5 | . | TRBV9 | TRBD2
TGTGCCAGCAGCGTAGGAGGGGCCGGGGCCAACGTCCTGACTTTC | CASSVGGAGANVLTF | TRBJ2-6 | once | TRBV9 | .
TGTGCCTGGAGTCCTGGCCCGAACACCGGGGAGCTGTTTTTT | CAWSPGPNTGELFF | TRBJ2-2 | . | TRBV30 | .
TGTGCCATCAGTGAGTCACAGGGTGTTGGCCAGCCCCAGCATTTT | CAISESQGVGQPQHF | TRBJ1-5 | . | TRBV10-3 | .
TGCGCCAGCAGCCCACGTGGAAAGGGGGCCTACAATGAGCAGTTCTTC | CASSPRGKGAYNEQFF | TRBJ2-1 | few | TRBV5-1 | .
TGTGCCAGTCACGGACCCCACTATGGCTACACCTTC | CASHGPHYGYTF | TRBJ1-2 | many | TRBV9 | .
TGTGCCAGCACCCCCGGGACGTACTCCTACGAGCAGTACTTC | CASTPGTYSYEQYF | TRBJ2-7 | . | TRBV6-2/TRBV6-3 | .
TGCGCCAGCAGAGGGGGACCCAACTCTGGGGCCAACGTCCTGACTTTC | CASRGGPNSGANVLTF | TRBJ2-6 | . | TRBV5-1 | .
TGTGCCAGCAGCCCCCGGACAGGGGTGGGGGAGACCCAGTACTTC | CASSPRTGVGETQYF | TRBJ2-5 | many | TRBV7-8 | TRBD1
TGCGCCAGCAGCCAGGATGTAACAGGAGACTATGGCTACACCTTC | CASSQDVTGDYGYTF | TRBJ1-2 | . | TRBV4-3 | .
TGCAGTGCTAGTGGCCACGGCGACATTCAGTACTTC | CSASGHGDIQYF | TRBJ2-4 | . | TRBV20-1 | .
TGCAGCGCGATTAAAGACTTAAACACCGGGGAGCTGTTTTTT | CSAIKDLNTGELFF | TRBJ2-2 | many | TRBV29-1 | .
TGTGCCAGCAGCTTAGAGACAGGGCAAAATTCACCCCTCCACTTT | CASSLETGQNSPLHF | TRBJ1-6 | few | TRBV7-2 | TRBD1
TGCGCCAGCAGCTTGGACGGATATCTCCTCCACTTT | CASSLDGYLLHF | TRBJ1-6 | many | TRBV5-1 | .
TGTGCCAGCAGTCAGGACAGGGCTCACATTCAGTACTTC | CASSQDRAHIQYF | TRBJ2-4 | few | TRBV12-3/TRBV12-4 | TRBD1
TGTGCCAGCAGCGTAGGAGCGGGAGGGCCTAGGAACACCGGGGAGCTGTTTTTT | CASSVGAGGPRNTGELFF | TRBJ2-2 | . | TRBV9 | TRBD2
TGTGCCAGCAGCCCGGGGGAGTGGCTCGCTGGGCAGTTCTTC | CASSPGEWLAGQFF | TRBJ2-1 | few | TRBV13 | .
TGTGCCAGTAGTATTAATAGCGGGGGGGACGTCTACAATGAGCAGTTCTTC | CASSINSGGDVYNEQFF | TRBJ2-1 | . | TRBV19 | TRBD2
TGTGCCAGCAGCCCCCAGGGACTATACGAGCAGTACTTC | CASSPQGLYEQYF | TRBJ2-7 | few | TRBV7-2 | TRBD2
TGCGCCAGCAGCCAAGATCCCAGGGGAGACAGATCGGGCTACACCTTC | CASSQDPRGDRSGYTF | TRBJ1-2 | . | TRBV4-3 | .
TGCGCCAGCAGTCCCGGGACAGAAGGTGAAAAACTGTTTTTT | CASSPGTEGEKLFF | TRBJ1-4 | . | TRBV5-1 | TRBD1
TGCAGTGCTAGTTTGGCAGGGGGCTTTTCTAGCACAGATACGCAGTATTTT | CSASLAGGFSSTDTQYF | TRBJ2-3 | few | TRBV20-1 | TRBD1
TGTGCCAGCAGTGAAAAGGGATCTGTTGGCTACACCTTC | CASSEKGSVGYTF | TRBJ1-2 | few | TRBV25-1 | .
TGCAGCGTTGTAGCAGGGGACAGCAATCAGCCCCAGCATTTT | CSVVAGDSNQPQHF | TRBJ1-5 | many | TRBV29-1 | .
TGTGCCATCAGCCTGGGACAGGGGGCCGGGGAGCTGTTTTTT | CAISLGQGAGELFF | TRBJ2-2 | . | TRBV10-3 | TRBD1
TGTGCCAGCAGTCCCCCGGCAGGGAACACCTACGAGCAGTACTTC | CASSPPAGNTYEQYF | TRBJ2-7 | . | TRBV28 | .
TGTGCCAGCAGCTTACTAGTTCAGAGAAACACCATATATTTT | CASSLLVQRNTIYF | TRBJ1-3 | . | TRBV7-9 | .
TGCGCCAGCAGCTTGTGGGACAGGGACCACGAGCAGTACTTC | CASSLWDRDHEQYF | TRBJ2-7 | . | TRBV5-1 | TRBD1
TGTGCCAGCAGTGTACCCACGCGGGGCTCCTACAATGAGCAGTTCTTC | CASSVPTRGSYNEQFF | TRBJ2-1 | few | TRBV6-2/TRBV6-3 | .